This entry lists 2 T cell receptor beta chains sequenced from one sample in a study of cytomegalovirus exposure and HLA in healthy donors. PCR was performed using 60 Vbeta and 13 Jbeta primers. TCRdb's copy holds only in-frame clones and misses some; the assay was immunoSEQ multiplex PCR. Of about 180,000 clones detected, roughly 77% appear once; the ten largest clones hold less than 2%. Sequencing was done on a sample of PBMCs. Receptors were obtained from a woman under 40 in good health and CMV-seronegative.

This chain connects TRBV6-5 to TRBJ1-2; TRBD1 matches at 8 bases. Losses at the gene ends were 6 bases for V and 7 bases for J; bases not matched to a gene: 7. This CDR3 region has 13 residues. Germline CDR1 and CDR2: MNHEY and SVGAGI. CDR3 sequence (DNA): TGTGCCAGCAGCCCCAGACAGGGGTTTGGCTACACCTTC. It specifies CASSPRQGFGYTF.

The CDR3 nucleotides read TGTGCCAGCAGTTACTCGGGGACAGGGCATGAATCACCCCTCCACTTT. Translated, it gives CASSYSGTGHESPLHF. J is TRBJ1-6 and V is TRBV6-5, with 9 bases fitting TRBD1. The CDR3 length is 16 residues. Germline loops: CDR1 MNHEY, CDR2 SVGAGI. Germline trimming cut 0 bases from V and 10 bases from J; bases unmatched to any gene: 7.